The 21 T cell receptor beta chains in this list originate from one sample, sequenced in a study of cytomegalovirus exposure and HLA in healthy donors. The PCR used 60 Vbeta and 13 Jbeta primers. Produced via immunoSEQ multiplex PCR; TCRdb's table is partial and in-frame only. The table has under 130,000 clones, 60% to 80% seen once. The sequenced sample consisted of PBMCs. These receptor sequences come from a man aged 25 to 40 in good health and CMV-seronegative.

The CDR3 loop is CASTTIGGGRAGVTGELFF. In DNA form, the CDR3 reads TGTGCCAGTACTACGATTGGGGGGGGCAGGGCAGGGGTAACCGGGGAGCTGTTTTTT. The chain has TRBV19 and TRBJ2-2; D is possibly TRBD2 (7 bases). The V end was cut by 7 bases, the J end by 5 bases, with 29 bases between. Germline V gene sequence: CDR1 LNHDA, CDR2 SQIVND (reference sequence). The CDR3 length is 19 residues.

This clone was seen only once. The chain couples TRBV19 to TRBJ2-1; possibly TRBD2 for D (6 bases). CDR3 length: 13 residues. In germline, CDR1 is LNHDA, CDR2 SQIVND (reference sequence). V lost 5 bases to trimming and J lost 10 bases, with 15 bases between them. The CDR3 nucleotides read TGTGCCAGTAGTTCCCGACTAGTAGGGGAGCAGTTCTTC. Translation gives CASSSRLVGEQFF.

The V and J genes are TRBV2 and TRBJ1-4; TRBD1 agrees at 12 bases. V lost 4 bases, J lost 5 bases, and 11 bases stayed unmatched. Germline V lookup: CDR1 SNHLY, CDR2 FYNNEI. This CDR3 has 18 amino acids. The CDR3 nucleotides read TGTGCCAGCAGTGTTTGGGGACAGGGGGCCGGTGAGAATGAAAAACTGTTTTTT. The encoded protein is CASSVWGQGAGENEKLFF.

Only a few counts were recorded for this clone. The chain has TRBV18 and TRBJ2-7, with 7 bases identical to TRBD1. With V trimmed by 6 bases and J by 6 bases, 14 bases remained unmatched. The CDR3 sequence is 15 residues long. Germline V gives CDR1 KGHSH, CDR2 LQKENI. The CDR3 DNA reads as TGTGCCAGCTCCGCTTCCGGGACAGTCTTCGGCGAGCAGTACTTC. Protein: CASSASGTVFGEQYF.

In its sample, this clone was seen a few times. The chain employs TRBV20-1 and TRBJ2-1; 8 nucleotides match TRBD1. The CDR3 sequence is 10 residues long. Germline assignment: CDR1 DFQATT and CDR2 SNEGSKA (reference sequence). V was clipped by 6 bases and J by 10 bases; unmatched bases: 2. CDR3 sequence reads: CSAHRGEQFF. DNA of the CDR3: TGCAGTGCGCACAGGGGGGAGCAGTTCTTC.

This clone was detected only once. The V and J genes are TRBV15 and TRBJ2-5; TRBD1 agrees at 8 bases. CDR3 length: 14 residues. After removal of 8 bases from V and 4 bases from J, the junction contained 9 bases not matched to a gene. The V gene's germline CDR1 is LNHNV and CDR2 YYDKDF (reference sequence). In DNA form, the CDR3 reads TGTGCCACCGGGATAGACAGGGGAGCAGAGACCCAGTACTTC. Protein product: CATGIDRGAETQYF.

The rearrangement uses TRBV4-2 and TRBJ2-1; 8 nucleotides line up with TRBD2. Germline trimming cut 4 bases from V and 7 bases from J; bases unmatched to any gene: 6. The germline V gene has CDR1 LGHNA and CDR2 YNFKEQ. The CDR3 totals 14 residues. The CDR3 spells CASSLGVAGNEQFF. Here the CDR3 DNA reads TGTGCCAGCAGCCTAGGGGTAGCGGGAAATGAGCAGTTCTTC.

V gene TRBV5-6 combines with J gene TRBJ1-1; TRBD1 is a possible D gene (5 bases). The ends were cut back, 4 bases at V and 5 bases at J, with 18 bases in the middle. The CDR3 runs to 15 residues. Germline V gives CDR1 SGHDT, CDR2 YYEEEE. CDR3 amino acids: CASSPQSRGWTEAFF. CDR3 coding DNA: TGTGCCAGCAGCCCTCAAAGCCGGGGGTGGACTGAAGCTTTCTTT.

A few counts support this clone. This chain joins TRBV7-2 and TRBJ2-7; the match to TRBD1 covers 9 bases. The CDR3 is 13 residues long. CDR1 is SGHTA, CDR2 FQGNSA, per germline. The V and J ends lost 6 bases and 4 bases, in that order; junction bases with no gene match: 4. The CDR3 reads CASSTGGDYEQYF. As DNA, the CDR3 is TGTGCCAGCAGTACAGGGGGCGATTACGAGCAGTACTTC.

The CDR3 region is CASSQFIGQERSNYGYTF. The CDR3 nucleotides are TGTGCCAGCAGCCAATTTATAGGACAGGAGCGATCTAACTATGGCTACACCTTC. V and J are TRBV4-2 and TRBJ1-2; the match to TRBD1 covers 7 bases. The junction had 12 bases not matched to a gene; V was cut back by 2 bases and J by 0 bases. The CDR3 is 18 amino acids. CDR1 LGHNA and CDR2 YNFKEQ come from the germline V gene.

This clone has a handful of counts. The rearrangement joins TRBV5-1 to TRBJ2-5; the D is unclear. Germline lookup yields CDR1 SGHRS and CDR2 YFSETQ. V shed 2 bases and J shed 5 bases, with 13 bases lying between them. The length of the CDR3 is 14 residues. This CDR3 reads CASSFGQYWETQYF. The CDR3 DNA reads as TGCGCCAGCAGCTTTGGGCAGTACTGGGAGACCCAGTACTTC.

The CDR3 loop is CASSPISPGDPPGAFF. In DNA form, the CDR3 reads TGTGCCAGCTCACCAATTTCTCCCGGGGATCCCCCGGGAGCTTTCTTT. The genes are TRBV18 and TRBJ1-1; no firm D call. Germline values: CDR1 KGHSH, CDR2 LQKENI. V shed 2 bases and J shed 10 bases, with 23 bases lying between them. This CDR3 is 16 amino acids long.

The gene calls are TRBV18 and TRBJ1-3; no clear D. Germline CDR1 reads KGHSH; CDR2 reads LQKENI. The germline V and J ends were trimmed by 2 bases and 0 bases, with 8 bases remaining between them. The CDR3 loop spans 15 amino acids. CDR3 DNA: TGTGCCAGCTCACCAGGCGGGAGCTCTGGAAACACCATATATTTT. Protein product: CASSPGGSSGNTIYF.

The chain links TRBV7-9 to TRBJ2-7; D is possibly TRBD2 (6 bases). The CDR3 has 13 residues. CDR1 and CDR2 (germline): SEHNR, FQNEAQ (reference sequence). V was pared by 3 bases and J by 7 bases, with 13 bases between. CDR3 protein: CASSFGDSDEQYF. The CDR3 bases are TGTGCCAGCAGCTTCGGGGACTCTGATGAGCAGTACTTC.

The J gene is TRBJ2-7, the V gene TRBV9; 10 bases agree with TRBD1. The CDR3 has 16 residues. V was pared by 4 bases and J by 6 bases, with 13 bases of the junction left unmatched. Germline CDR1 reads SGDLS; CDR2 reads YYNGEE. The CDR3 sequence: CASSFSGTGEGSEQYF. The CDR3 DNA sequence: TGTGCCAGCAGCTTCTCCGGGACAGGGGAGGGCAGCGAGCAGTACTTC.

The V call is TRBV6-1, the J call TRBJ1-5; unclear D gene. V shed 4 bases and J shed 6 bases, with 16 bases lying between them. The CDR3 has 15 residues. Germline assignment: CDR1 MNHNS and CDR2 SASEGT. Here the CDR3 reads CASSVQVARGQPQHF. As DNA, the CDR3 is TGTGCCAGCAGTGTTCAGGTCGCTCGGGGTCAGCCCCAGCATTTT.

The chain is built from TRBV5-1 and TRBJ2-1; D ambiguous. Deletions cut 1 base from V and 6 bases from J, with 26 bases between. The CDR3 consists of 19 residues. Germline V lookup: CDR1 SGHRS, CDR2 YFSETQ. CDR3 coding DNA: TGCGCCAGCAGCTTGATATCCCCCGACTTCACCACTACCACCAATGAGCAGTTCTTC. Its protein product is CASSLISPDFTTTTNEQFF. The full variable domain, completed using reference TRBV5-1 and TRBJ2-1, is KAGVTQTPRYLIKTRGQQVTLSCSPISGHRSVSWYQQTPGQGLQFLFEYFSETQRNKGNFPGRFSGRQFSNSRSEMNVSTLELGDSALYLCASSLISPDFTTTTNEQFFGPGTRLTVL.

The chain links TRBV7-2 to TRBJ1-3; 7 bases agree with TRBD1. The germline CDR1 and CDR2 sequences are SGHTA and FQGNSA. V dropped 2 bases and J dropped 0; count of bases not matched to a gene: 4. The CDR3 is 16 amino acids. The CDR3 coding sequence is TGTGCCAGCAGCTTACCGGGACAGAGCTCTGGAAACACCATATATTTT. This sequence encodes CASSLPGQSSGNTIYF.

This chain connects TRBV4-3 to TRBJ2-3; tentatively, D is TRBD2 (6 bases). This CDR3 has 15 amino acids. With 4 bases removed from V and 0 bases from J, the gap between germline ends came to 11 bases. The germline CDR1 and CDR2 sequences are LGHNA and YSLEER. The CDR3 region has the DNA TGCGCCAGCAGCCCCGGGACTGCTAGCACAGATACGCAGTATTTT. This encodes CASSPGTASTDTQYF.

V gene TRBV9 combines with J gene TRBJ2-1; D might be TRBD2 (6 bases). Trimming left V 1 base short and J 0 bases short, with 20 bases between. CDR3 length equals 19 residues. CDR1 is SGDLS and CDR2 is YYNGEE in the germline V gene. CDR3 protein: CASSVYPLSGGASYNEQFF. The CDR3 region has the DNA TGTGCCAGCAGCGTATATCCCCTCTCTGGCGGGGCCTCCTACAATGAGCAGTTCTTC.

This rearrangement joins TRBV7-2 to TRBJ2-1, with 9 bases identical to TRBD1. This CDR3 comprises 18 residues. J was trimmed by 6 bases and V by 2 bases; bases with no gene match: 14. Germline V gives CDR1 SGHTA, CDR2 FQGNSA. CDR3 DNA sequence: TGTGCCAGCAGCTTATTGACCTCGGGACAGGGAGGGAGCAATGAGCAGTTCTTC. It yields the protein CASSLLTSGQGGSNEQFF.